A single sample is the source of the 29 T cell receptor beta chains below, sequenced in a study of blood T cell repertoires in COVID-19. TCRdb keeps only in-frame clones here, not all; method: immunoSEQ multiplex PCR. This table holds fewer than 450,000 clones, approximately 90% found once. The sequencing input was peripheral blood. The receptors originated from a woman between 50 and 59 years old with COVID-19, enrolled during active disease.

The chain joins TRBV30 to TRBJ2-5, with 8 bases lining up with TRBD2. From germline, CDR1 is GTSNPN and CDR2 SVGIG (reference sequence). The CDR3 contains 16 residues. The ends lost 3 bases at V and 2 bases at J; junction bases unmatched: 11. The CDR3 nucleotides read TGTGCCTGGAGCCCGATTACACTAGCGGAACAAGAGACCCAGTACTTC. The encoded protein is CAWSPITLAEQETQYF.

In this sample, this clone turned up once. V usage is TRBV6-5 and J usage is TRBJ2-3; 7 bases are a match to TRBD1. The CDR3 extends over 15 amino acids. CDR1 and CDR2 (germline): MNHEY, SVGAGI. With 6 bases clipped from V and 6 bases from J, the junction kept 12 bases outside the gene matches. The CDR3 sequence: CASSRQGWPGDTQYF. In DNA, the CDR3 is TGTGCCAGCAGCCGACAGGGTTGGCCCGGGGATACGCAGTATTTT.

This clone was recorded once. The CDR3 DNA reads as TGTGCCAGCGGATCCTCAGGGCGGTATGGCTACACCTTC. The encoded protein is CASGSSGRYGYTF. The gene calls are TRBV6-5 and TRBJ1-2; D perhaps matches TRBD1 (5 bases). V was shortened by 8 bases and J by 5 bases, with 15 bases between the two germline ends. This CDR3 region has 13 residues. The germline gives CDR1 MNHEY, CDR2 SVGAGI.

The CDR3 protein is CASSPSTGSNTEAFF. The DNA for the CDR3 is TGTGCCAGCTCACCCTCGACAGGTTCGAACACTGAAGCTTTCTTT. This chain uses TRBV18 with TRBJ1-1, with D perhaps TRBD1 (6 bases). V was cut by 3 bases and J by 1 base, with 12 bases left in between. The CDR3 spans 15 residues. CDR1 and CDR2 from the germline V gene are KGHSH and LQKENI.

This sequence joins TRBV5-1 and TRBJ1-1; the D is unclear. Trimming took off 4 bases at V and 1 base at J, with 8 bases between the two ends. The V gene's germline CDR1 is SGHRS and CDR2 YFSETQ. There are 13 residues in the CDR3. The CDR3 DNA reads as TGCGCCAGCAGCACGGTCCGGAACACTGAAGCTTTCTTT. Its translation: CASSTVRNTEAFF. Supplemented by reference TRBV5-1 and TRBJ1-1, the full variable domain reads KAGVTQTPRYLIKTRGQQVTLSCSPISGHRSVSWYQQTPGQGLQFLFEYFSETQRNKGNFPGRFSGRQFSNSRSEMNVSTLELGDSALYLCASSTVRNTEAFFGQGTRLTVV.

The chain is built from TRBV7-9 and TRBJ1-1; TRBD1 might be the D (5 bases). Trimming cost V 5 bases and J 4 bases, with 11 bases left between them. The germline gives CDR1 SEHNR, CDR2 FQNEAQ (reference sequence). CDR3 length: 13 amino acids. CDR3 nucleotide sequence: TGTGCCAGCAGCCTCAGGGAGGGCACTGAAGCTTTCTTT. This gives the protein CASSLREGTEAFF.

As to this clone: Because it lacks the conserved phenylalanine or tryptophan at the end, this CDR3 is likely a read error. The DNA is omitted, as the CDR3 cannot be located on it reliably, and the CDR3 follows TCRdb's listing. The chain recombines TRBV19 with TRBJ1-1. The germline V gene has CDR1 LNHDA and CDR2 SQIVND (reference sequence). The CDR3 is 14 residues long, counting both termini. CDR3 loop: CASSMGGSGLSPVI.

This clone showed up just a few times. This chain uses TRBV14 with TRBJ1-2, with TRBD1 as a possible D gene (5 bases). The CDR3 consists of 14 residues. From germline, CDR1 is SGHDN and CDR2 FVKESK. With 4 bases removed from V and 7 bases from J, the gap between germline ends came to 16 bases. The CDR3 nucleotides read TGTGCCAGCAGCCCATCCCGGGACTGGCTTGGCTACACCTTC. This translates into CASSPSRDWLGYTF.

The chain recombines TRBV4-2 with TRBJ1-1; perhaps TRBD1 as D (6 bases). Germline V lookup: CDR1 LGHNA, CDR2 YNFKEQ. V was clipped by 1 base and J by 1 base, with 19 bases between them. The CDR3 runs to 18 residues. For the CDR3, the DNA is TGTGCCAGCAGCCAAGTTGGATCCTACAGGGCCGAGAACACTGAAGCTTTCTTT. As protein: CASSQVGSYRAENTEAFF.

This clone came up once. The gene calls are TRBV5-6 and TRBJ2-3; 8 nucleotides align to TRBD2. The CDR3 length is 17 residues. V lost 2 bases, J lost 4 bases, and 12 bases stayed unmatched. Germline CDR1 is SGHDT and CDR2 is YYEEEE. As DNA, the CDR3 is TGTGCCAGCAGCTTTGCCTCGGGGGGGAGGCCTTCAGATACGCAGTATTTT. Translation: CASSFASGGRPSDTQYF.

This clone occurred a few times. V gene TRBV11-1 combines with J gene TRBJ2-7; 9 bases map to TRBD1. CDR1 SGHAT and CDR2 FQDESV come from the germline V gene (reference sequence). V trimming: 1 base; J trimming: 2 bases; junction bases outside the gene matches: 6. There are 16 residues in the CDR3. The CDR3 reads CASSLDGGTGTYEQYF. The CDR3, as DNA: TGTGCCAGCAGCTTAGATGGTGGGACAGGGACCTACGAGCAGTACTTC.

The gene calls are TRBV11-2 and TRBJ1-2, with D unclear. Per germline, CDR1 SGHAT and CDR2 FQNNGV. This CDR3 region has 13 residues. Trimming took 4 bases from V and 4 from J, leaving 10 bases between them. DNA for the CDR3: TGTGCCAGCAGCTCCCCAGAGCGCTATGGCTACACCTTC. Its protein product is CASSSPERYGYTF.

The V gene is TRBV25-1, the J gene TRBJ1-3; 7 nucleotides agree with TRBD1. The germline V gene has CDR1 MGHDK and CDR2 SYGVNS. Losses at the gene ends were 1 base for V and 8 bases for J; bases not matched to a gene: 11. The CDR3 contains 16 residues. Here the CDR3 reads CASSEFRDSSWDTIYF. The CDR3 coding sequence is TGTGCCAGCAGTGAATTCCGGGACAGCTCGTGGGACACCATATATTTT. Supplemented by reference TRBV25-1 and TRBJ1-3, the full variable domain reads EADIYQTPRYLVIGTGKKITLECSQTMGHDKMYWYQQDPGMELHLIHYSYGVNSTEKGDLSSESTVSRIRTEHFPLTLESARPSHTSQYLCASSEFRDSSWDTIYFGEGSWLTVV.

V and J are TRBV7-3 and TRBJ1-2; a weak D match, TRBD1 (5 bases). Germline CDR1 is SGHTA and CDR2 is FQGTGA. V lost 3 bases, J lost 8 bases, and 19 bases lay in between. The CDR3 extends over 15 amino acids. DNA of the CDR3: TGTGCCAGCAGCTTGCGCAACCGGGACTTAGGGGGCTACACCTTC. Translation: CASSLRNRDLGGYTF. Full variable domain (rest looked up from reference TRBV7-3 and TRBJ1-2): GAGVSQTPSNKVTEKGKYVELRCDPISGHTALYWYRQSLGQGPEFLIYFQGTGAADDSGLPNDRFFAVRPEGSVSTLKIQRTERGDSAVYLCASSLRNRDLGGYTFGSGTRLTVV.

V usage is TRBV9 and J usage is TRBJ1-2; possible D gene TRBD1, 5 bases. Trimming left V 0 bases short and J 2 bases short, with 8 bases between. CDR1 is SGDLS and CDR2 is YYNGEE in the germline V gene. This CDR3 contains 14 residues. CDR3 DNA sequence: TGTGCCAGCAGCGTAGCACAGGCGAACTATGGCTACACCTTC. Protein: CASSVAQANYGYTF.

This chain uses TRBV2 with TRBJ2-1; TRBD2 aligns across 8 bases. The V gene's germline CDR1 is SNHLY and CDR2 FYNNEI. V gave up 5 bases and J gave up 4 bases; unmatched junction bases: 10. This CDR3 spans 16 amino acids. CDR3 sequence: CASSRGSGVAYNEQFF. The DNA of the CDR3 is TGTGCCAGCAGTCGGGGTAGCGGGGTCGCATACAATGAGCAGTTCTTC.

CDR3 DNA: TGTGCCAGCGGTAGCGGGGGGGCGGCAGCAGATACGCAGTATTTT. Amino acids: CASGSGGAAADTQYF. This chain uses TRBV11-1 with TRBJ2-3; 11 nucleotides match TRBD2. The length of the CDR3 is 15 residues. V was clipped by 8 bases and J by 4 bases; unmatched bases: 8. Germline V gene sequence: CDR1 SGHAT, CDR2 FQDESV (reference sequence).

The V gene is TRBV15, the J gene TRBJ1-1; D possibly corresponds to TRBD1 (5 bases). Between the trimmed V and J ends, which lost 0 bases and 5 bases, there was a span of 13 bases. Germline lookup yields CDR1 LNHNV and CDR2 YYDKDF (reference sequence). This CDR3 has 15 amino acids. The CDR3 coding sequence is TGTGCCACCAGCAGAGATAGTCAGGGAGGTACTGAAGCTTTCTTT. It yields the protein CATSRDSQGGTEAFF.

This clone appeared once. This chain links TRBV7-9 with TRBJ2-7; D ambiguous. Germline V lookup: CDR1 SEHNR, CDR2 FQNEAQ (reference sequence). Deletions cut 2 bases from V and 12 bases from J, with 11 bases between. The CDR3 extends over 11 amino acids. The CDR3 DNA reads TGTGCCAGCAGCTTACGGTCGGAGACGTACTTC. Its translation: CASSLRSETYF.

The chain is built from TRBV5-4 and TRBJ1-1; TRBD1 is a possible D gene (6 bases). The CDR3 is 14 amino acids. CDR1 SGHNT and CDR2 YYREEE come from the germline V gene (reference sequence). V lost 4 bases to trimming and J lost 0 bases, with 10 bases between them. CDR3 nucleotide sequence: TGTGCCAGCAGCACGACAGGCGTGAACACTGAAGCTTTCTTT. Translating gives CASSTTGVNTEAFF.

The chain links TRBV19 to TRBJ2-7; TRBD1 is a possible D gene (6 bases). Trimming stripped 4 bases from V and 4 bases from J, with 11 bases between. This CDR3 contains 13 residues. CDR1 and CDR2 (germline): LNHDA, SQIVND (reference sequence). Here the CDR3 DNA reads TGTGCCAGTAGTACAGGGGATACTTACGAGCAGTACTTC. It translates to CASSTGDTYEQYF.

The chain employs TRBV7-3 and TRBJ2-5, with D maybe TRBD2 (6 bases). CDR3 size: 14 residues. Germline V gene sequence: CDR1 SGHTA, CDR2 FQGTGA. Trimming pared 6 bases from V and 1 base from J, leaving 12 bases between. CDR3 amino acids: CASSNAGGQETQYF. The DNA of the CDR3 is TGTGCCAGCAGTAACGCCGGGGGCCAAGAGACCCAGTACTTC.

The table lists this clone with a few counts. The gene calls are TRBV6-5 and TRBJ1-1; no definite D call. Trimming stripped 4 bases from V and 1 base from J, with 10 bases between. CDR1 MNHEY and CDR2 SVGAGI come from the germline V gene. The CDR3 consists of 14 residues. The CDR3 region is CASSSKRRNTEAFF. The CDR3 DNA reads TGTGCCAGCAGTTCGAAGCGTCGGAACACTGAAGCTTTCTTT.

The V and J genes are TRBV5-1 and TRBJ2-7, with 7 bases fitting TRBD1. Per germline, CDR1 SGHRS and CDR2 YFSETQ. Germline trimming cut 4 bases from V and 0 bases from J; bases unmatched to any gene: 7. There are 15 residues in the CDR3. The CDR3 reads CASSPGTVSSYEQYF. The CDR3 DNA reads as TGCGCCAGCAGCCCCGGGACAGTTAGCTCCTACGAGCAGTACTTC.

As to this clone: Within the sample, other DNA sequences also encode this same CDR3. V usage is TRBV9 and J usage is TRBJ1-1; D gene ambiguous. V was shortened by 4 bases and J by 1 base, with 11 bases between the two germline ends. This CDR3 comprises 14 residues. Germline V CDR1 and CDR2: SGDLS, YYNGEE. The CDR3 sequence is CASSPRGGNTEAFF. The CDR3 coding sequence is TGTGCCAGCAGCCCCCGAGGAGGGAACACTGAAGCTTTCTTT.

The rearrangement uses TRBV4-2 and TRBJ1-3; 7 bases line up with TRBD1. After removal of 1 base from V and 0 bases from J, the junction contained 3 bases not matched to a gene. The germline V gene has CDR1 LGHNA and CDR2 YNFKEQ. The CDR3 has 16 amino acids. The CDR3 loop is CASSQATGVSGNTIYF. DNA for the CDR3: TGTGCCAGCAGCCAAGCTACAGGGGTCTCTGGAAACACCATATATTTT.

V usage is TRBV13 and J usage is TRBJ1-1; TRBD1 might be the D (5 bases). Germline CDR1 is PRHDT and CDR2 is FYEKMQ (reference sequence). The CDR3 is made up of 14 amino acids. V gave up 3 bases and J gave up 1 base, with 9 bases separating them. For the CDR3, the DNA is TGTGCCAGCAGCTTTAGACAGAGGAACACTGAAGCTTTCTTT. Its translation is CASSFRQRNTEAFF.

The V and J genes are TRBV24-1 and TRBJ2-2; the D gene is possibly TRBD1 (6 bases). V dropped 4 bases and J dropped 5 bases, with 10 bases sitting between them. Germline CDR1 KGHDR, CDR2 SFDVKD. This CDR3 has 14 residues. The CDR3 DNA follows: TGTGCCACCAGTGACTCAGGGGAAACCGGGGAGCTGTTTTTT. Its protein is CATSDSGETGELFF.

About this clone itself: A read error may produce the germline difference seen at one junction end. The CDR3 sequence is CASRLKTEAFF. CDR3 DNA sequence: TGTGCCAGCAGACTGAAAACTGAAGCTTTCTTT. The chain recombines TRBV6-6 with TRBJ1-1, with D hard to call. The germline V gene encodes CDR1 MNHNY and CDR2 SVGAGI (reference sequence). The CDR3 contains 11 residues.